This TCR beta chain was sequenced in a study of vaccination effects on CD4 cells after COVID-19. Study results and limitations: Vaccine-induced clones in healthy vaccinees cross-reacted with common cold coronaviruses in only 1 of 255 cases. Clonal contraction was marked in infection- and vaccine-induced clones late after vaccination.

A remark on this clone: What it binds is not known.

The V and J ends lost 5 bases and 0 bases respectively, with 16 bases between them. This CDR3 is 17 amino acids long. Germline V gene sequence: CDR1 SEHNR, CDR2 FQNEAQ (reference sequence). Profiled with immunoSEQ multiplex PCR; TCRdb holds only in-frame clones, not every one. The sample lists 45,000 to 50,000 clones; roughly three fifths were seen once. An approximately ten-day culture period preceded the isolation of CD4+ T cells. The healthy vaccine recipients, who had no prior SARS-CoV-2 infection, showed negative nucleocapsid antibodies. The authors replaced half the medium with IL-2 medium on days 3 and 7.

The source was CD4+ T cells from PBMCs cultured without peptide, collected before COVID-19 vaccination. The receptor's source is a human donor who received a COVID-19 vaccine. The chain employs TRBV7-9 and TRBJ1-4, with D unresolved. The DNA of the CDR3 is TGTGCCAGCAGCCCCTGGGGTGGGAGAGCAACTAATGAAAAACTGTTTTTT. Translating gives CASSPWGGRATNEKLFF.